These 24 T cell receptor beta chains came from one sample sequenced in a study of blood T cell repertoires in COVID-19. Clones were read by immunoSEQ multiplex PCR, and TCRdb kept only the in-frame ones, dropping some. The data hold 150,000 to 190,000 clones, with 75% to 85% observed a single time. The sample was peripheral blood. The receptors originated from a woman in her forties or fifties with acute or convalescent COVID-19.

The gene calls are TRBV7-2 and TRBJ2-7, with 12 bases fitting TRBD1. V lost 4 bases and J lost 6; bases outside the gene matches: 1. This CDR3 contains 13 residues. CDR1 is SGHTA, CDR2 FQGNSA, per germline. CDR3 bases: TGTGCCAGCAGCTCGGGACAGGGGGCCGAGCAGTACTTC. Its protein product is CASSSGQGAEQYF.

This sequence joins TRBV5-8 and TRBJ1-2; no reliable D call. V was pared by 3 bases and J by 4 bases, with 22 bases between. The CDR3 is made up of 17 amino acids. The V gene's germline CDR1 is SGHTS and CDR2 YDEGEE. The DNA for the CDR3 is TGTGCCAGCAGCTCTTGGGGAGGAAACATCAATGGCTATGGCTACACCTTC. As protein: CASSSWGGNINGYGYTF.

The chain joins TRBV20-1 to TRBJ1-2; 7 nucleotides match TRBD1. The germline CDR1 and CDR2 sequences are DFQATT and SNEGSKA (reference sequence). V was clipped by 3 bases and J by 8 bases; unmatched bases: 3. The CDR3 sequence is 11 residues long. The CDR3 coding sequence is TGCAGTGCTAGCAGGGGGTCCGGCTACACCTTC. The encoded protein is CSASRGSGYTF.

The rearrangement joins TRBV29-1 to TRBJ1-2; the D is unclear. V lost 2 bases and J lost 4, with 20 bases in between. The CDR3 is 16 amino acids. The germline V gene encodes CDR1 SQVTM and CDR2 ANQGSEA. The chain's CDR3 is CSVEPNWVGGPYGYTF. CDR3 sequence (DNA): TGCAGCGTTGAACCAAACTGGGTGGGAGGCCCCTATGGCTACACCTTC.

CDR3 sequence (DNA): TGTGCCAGCAGCTTGGAAGCGGGGGGGCCTAATGAGCAGTTCTTC. Its protein product is CASSLEAGGPNEQFF. V gene TRBV5-4 combines with J gene TRBJ2-1; 10 positions agree with TRBD2. CDR3 length equals 15 residues. Trimming removed 0 bases from V and 7 bases from J; junction bases left unmatched: 4. The germline CDR1 and CDR2 sequences are SGHNT and YYREEE (reference sequence).

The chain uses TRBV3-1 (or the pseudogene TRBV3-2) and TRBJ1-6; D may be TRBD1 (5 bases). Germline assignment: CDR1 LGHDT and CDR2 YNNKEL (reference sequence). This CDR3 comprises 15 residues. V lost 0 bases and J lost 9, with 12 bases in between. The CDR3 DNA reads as TGTGCCAGCAGCCAAGAGTCCGGGGGGAGTTCACCCCTCCACTTT. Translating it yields CASSQESGGSSPLHF.

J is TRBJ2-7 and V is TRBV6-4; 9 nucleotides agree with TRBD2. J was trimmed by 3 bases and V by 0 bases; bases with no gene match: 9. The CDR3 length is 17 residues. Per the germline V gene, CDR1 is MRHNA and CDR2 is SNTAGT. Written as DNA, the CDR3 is TGTGCCAGCAGTGACTCAGTCGGACTAGCGAGAGTCTACGAGCAGTACTTC. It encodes CASSDSVGLARVYEQYF.

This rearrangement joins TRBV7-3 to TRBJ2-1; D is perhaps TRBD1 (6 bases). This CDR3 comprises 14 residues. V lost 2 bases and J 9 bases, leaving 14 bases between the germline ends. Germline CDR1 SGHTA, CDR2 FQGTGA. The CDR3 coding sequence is TGTGCCAGCAGCTTAGGGGGCCGGAGCACTGAGCAGTTCTTC. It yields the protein CASSLGGRSTEQFF.

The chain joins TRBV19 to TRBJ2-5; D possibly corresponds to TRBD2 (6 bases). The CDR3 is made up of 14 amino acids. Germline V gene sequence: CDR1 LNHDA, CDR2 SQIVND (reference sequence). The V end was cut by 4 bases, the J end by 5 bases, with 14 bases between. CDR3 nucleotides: TGTGCCAGTAGTAGGTCGGGAGTGGCGGAGACCCAGTACTTC. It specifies CASSRSGVAETQYF.

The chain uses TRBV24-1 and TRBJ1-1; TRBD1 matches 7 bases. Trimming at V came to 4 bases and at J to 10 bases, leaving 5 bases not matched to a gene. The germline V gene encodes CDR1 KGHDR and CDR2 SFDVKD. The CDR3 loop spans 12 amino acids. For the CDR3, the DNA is TGTGCCACCAGTGAGCGACAGGGACTAGCTTTCTTT. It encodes CATSERQGLAFF.

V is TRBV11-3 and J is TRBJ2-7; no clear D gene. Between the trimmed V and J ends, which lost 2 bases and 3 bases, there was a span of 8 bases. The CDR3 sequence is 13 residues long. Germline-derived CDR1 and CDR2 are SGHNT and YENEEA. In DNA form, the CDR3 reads TGTGCCAGCAGCTTAAAGTCCGGCTACGAGCAGTACTTC. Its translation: CASSLKSGYEQYF. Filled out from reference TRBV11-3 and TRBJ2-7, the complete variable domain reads EAGVVQSPRYKIIEKKQPVAFWCNPISGHNTLYWYLQNLGQGPELLIRYENEEAVDDSQLPKDRFSAERLKGVDSTLKIQPAELGDSAVYLCASSLKSGYEQYFGPGTRLTVT.

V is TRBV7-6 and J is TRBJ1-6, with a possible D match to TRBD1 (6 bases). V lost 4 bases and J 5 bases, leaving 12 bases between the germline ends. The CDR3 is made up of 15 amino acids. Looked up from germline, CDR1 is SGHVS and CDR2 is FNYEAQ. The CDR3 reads CASSSSGQHNSPLHF. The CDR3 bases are TGTGCCAGCAGCTCGTCGGGACAACATAATTCACCCCTCCACTTT.

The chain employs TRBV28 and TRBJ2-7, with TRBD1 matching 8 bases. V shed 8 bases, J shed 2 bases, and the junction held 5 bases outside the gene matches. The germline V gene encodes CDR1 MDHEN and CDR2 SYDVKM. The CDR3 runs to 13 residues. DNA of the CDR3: TGTGCCAGCGGGGGACAGGCCCCCTACGAGCAGTACTTC. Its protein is CASGGQAPYEQYF.

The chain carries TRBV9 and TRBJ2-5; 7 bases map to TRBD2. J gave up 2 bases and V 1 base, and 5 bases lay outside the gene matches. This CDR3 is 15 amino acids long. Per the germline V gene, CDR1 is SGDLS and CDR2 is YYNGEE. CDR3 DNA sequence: TGTGCCAGCAGCGTACAAGGGACTACTCAAGAGACCCAGTACTTC. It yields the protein CASSVQGTTQETQYF.

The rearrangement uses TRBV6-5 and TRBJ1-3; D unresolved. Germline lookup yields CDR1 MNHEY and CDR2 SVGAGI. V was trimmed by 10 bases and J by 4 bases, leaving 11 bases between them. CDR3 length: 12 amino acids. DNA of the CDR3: TGTGCCACCTGGGCAGGAGGAAACACCATATATTTT. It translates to CATWAGGNTIYF.

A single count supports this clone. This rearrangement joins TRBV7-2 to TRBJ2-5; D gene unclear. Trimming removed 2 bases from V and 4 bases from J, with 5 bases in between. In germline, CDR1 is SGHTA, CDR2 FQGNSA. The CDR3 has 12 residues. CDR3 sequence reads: CASSLFLETQYF. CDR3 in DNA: TGTGCCAGCAGCTTATTCCTAGAGACCCAGTACTTC. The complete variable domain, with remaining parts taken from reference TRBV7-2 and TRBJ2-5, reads GAGVSQSPSNKVTEKGKDVELRCDPISGHTALYWYRQSLGQGLEFLIYFQGNSAPDKSGLPSDRFSAERTGGSVSTLTIQRTQQEDSAVYLCASSLFLETQYFGPGTRLLVL.

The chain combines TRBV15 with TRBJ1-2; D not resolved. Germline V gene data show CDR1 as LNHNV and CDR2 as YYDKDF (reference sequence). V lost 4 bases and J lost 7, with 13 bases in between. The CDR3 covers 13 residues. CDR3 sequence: CATSNYGMVGYTF. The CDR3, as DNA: TGTGCCACCAGCAATTACGGGATGGTTGGCTACACCTTC.

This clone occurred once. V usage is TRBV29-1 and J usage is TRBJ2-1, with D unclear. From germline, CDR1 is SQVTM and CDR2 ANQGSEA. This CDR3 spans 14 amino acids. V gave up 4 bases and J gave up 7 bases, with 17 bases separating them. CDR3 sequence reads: CSVVGFIISNEQFF. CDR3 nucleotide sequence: TGCAGCGTTGTGGGCTTTATTATCTCAAATGAGCAGTTCTTC.

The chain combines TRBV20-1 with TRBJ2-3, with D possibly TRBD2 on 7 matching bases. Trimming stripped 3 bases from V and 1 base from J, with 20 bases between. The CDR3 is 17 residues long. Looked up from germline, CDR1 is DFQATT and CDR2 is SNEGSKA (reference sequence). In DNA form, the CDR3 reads TGCAGTGCTAGTGGCGGTTTTAGGGGGGGACGCACAGATACGCAGTATTTT. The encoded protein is CSASGGFRGGRTDTQYF.

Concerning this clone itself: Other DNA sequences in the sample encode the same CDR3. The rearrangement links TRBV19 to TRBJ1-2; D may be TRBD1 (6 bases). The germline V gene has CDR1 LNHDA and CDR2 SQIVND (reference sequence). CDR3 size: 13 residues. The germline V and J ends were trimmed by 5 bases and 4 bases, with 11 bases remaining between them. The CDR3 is CASSSTGSYGYTF. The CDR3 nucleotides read TGTGCCAGTAGTTCAACAGGGAGCTATGGCTACACCTTC.

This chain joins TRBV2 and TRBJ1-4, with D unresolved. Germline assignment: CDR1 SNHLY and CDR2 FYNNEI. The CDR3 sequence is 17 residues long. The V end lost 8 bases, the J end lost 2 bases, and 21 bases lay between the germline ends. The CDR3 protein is CASSTHPGKRTNEKLFF. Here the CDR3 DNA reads TGTGCCAGCTCCACCCACCCGGGGAAGCGGACTAATGAAAAACTGTTTTTT.

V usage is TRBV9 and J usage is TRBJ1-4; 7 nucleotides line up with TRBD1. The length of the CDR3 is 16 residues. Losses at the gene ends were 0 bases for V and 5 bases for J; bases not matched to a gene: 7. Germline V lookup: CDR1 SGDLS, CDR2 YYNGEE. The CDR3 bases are TGTGCCAGCAGCGTAGGTAGAGGACAGGCAAATGAAAAACTGTTTTTT. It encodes CASSVGRGQANEKLFF. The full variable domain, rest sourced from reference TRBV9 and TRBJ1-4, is DSGVTQTPKHLITATGQRVTLRCSPRSGDLSVYWYQQSLDQGLQFLIQYYNGEERAKGNILERFSAQQFPDLHSELNLSSLELGDSALYFCASSVGRGQANEKLFFGSGTQLSVL.

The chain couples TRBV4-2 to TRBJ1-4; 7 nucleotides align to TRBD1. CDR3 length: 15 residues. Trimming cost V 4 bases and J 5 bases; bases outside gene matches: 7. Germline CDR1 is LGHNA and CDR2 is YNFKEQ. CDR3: CASSRSGGANEKLFF. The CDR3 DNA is TGTGCCAGCAGCCGATCAGGGGGTGCCAATGAAAAACTGTTTTTT.

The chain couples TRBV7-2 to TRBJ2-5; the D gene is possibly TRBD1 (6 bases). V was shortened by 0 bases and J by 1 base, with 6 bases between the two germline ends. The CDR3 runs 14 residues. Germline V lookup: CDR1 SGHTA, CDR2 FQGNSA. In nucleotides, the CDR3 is TGTGCCAGCAGCTTAGCGGGGGCCCAAGAGACCCAGTACTTC. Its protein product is CASSLAGAQETQYF.